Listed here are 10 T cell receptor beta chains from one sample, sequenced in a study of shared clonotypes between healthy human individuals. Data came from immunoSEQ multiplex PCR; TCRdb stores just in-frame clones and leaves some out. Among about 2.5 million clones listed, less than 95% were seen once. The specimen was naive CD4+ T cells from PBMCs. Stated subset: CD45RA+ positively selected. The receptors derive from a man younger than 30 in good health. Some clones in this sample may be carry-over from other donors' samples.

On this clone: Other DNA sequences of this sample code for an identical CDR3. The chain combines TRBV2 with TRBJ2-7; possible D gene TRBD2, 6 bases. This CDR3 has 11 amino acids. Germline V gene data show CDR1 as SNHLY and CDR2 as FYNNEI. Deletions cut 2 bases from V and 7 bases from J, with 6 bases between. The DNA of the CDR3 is TGTGCCAGCAGTGAACGGGGGGAGCAGTACTTC. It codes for CASSERGEQYF.

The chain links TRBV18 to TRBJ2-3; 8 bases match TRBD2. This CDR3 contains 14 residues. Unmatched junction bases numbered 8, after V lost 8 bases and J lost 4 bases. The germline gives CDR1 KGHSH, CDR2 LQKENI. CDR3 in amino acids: CASHRTSRADTQYF. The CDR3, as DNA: TGTGCCAGCCATAGGACTAGCCGGGCAGATACGCAGTATTTT. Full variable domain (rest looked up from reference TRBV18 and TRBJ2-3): NAGVMQNPRHLVRRRGQEARLRCSPMKGHSHVYWYRQLPEEGLKFMVYLQKENIIDESGMPKERFSAEFPKEGPSILRIQQVVRGDSAAYFCASHRTSRADTQYFGPGTRLTVL.

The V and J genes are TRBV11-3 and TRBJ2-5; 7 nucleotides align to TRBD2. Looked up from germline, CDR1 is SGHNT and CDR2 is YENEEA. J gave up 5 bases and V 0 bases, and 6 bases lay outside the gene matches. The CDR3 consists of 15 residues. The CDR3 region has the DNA TGTGCCAGCAGCTTAGAGGGCAGGGAGGGGGAGACCCAGTACTTC. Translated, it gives CASSLEGREGETQYF. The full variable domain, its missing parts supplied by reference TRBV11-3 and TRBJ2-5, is EAGVVQSPRYKIIEKKQPVAFWCNPISGHNTLYWYLQNLGQGPELLIRYENEEAVDDSQLPKDRFSAERLKGVDSTLKIQPAELGDSAVYLCASSLEGREGETQYFGPGTRLLVL.

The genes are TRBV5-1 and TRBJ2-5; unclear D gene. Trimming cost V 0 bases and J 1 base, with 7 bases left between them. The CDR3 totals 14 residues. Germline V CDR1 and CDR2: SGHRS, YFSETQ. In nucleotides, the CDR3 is TGCGCCAGCAGCTTGGTGGCAGTCCAAGAGACCCAGTACTTC. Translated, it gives CASSLVAVQETQYF.

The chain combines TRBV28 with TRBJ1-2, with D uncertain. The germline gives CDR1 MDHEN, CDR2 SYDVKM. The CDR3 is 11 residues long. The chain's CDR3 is CLVVANYGYTF. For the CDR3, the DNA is TGTCTCGTGGTAGCTAACTATGGCTACACCTTC.

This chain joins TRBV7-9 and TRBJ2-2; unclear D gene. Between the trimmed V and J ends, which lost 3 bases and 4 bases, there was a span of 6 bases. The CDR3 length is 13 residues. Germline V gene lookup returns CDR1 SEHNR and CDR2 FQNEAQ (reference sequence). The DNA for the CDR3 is TGTGCCAGCAGCTTCCCCACCACCGGGGAGCTGTTTTTT. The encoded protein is CASSFPTTGELFF.

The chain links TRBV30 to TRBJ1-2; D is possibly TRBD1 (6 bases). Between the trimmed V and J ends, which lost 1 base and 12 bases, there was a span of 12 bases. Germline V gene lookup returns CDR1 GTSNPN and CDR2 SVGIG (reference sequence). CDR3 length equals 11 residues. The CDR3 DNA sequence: TGTGCCTGGAGTGGAGGACAGCCGCACACCTTC. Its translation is CAWSGGQPHTF.

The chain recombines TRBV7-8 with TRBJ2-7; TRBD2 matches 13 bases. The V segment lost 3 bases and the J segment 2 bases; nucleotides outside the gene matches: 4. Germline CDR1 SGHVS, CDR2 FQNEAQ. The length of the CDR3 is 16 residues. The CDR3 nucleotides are TGTGCCAGCAGCTTTAAACTAGCGGGAGGGCCCTACGAGCAGTACTTC. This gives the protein CASSFKLAGGPYEQYF.

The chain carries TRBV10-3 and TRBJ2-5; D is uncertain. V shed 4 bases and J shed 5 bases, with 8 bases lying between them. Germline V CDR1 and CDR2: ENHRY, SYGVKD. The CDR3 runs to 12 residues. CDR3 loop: CAISAASETQYF. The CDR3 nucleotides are TGTGCCATCAGTGCGGCGTCCGAGACCCAGTACTTC.

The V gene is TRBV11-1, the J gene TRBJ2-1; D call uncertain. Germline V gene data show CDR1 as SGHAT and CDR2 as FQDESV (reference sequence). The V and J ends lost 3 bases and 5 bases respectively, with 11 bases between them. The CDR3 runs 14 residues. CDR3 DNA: TGTGCCAGCAGCTTTAAATCTTTAAACAATGAGCAGTTCTTC. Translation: CASSFKSLNNEQFF.